This passage covers 14 T cell receptor beta chains from one sample sequenced in a study of neurological immune-mediated disorders. In TCRdb, the 5' RACE reads were re-called with MiXCR into one record per CDR3 protein. The sample carries approximately 36,000 distinct CDR3 sequences, 11% recorded once. Time point described: technical triplicate 1. The sequencing sample was made of PBMCs. These receptors were taken from a man in his sixties with HTLV-1-associated myelopathy (HAM/TSP).

This clonotype has a count of ten or more. The V gene is TRBV7-3, the J gene TRBJ2-2, with D unclear. From germline, CDR1 is SGHTA and CDR2 FQGTGA. The CDR3 covers 13 residues. Trimming left V 4 bases short and J 0 bases short, with 3 bases between. The CDR3 DNA is TGTGCCAGCAGCTCTCCGAACACCGGGGAGCTGTTTTTT. The encoded protein is CASSSPNTGELFF.

This clonotype was recorded at least ten times. The chain employs TRBV12-3 or TRBV12-4 and TRBJ2-1; TRBD2 might be the D (5 bases). The CDR3 runs to 13 residues. Trimming stripped 2 bases from V and 7 bases from J, with 9 bases between. CDR3 in amino acids: CASSLYRENEQFF. DNA of the CDR3: TGTGCCAGCAGTTTATATCGGGAAAATGAGCAGTTCTTC.

This clonotype was found many times. The CDR3 sequence is CASSFTTTDTQYF. DNA of the CDR3: TGTGCCAGCAGTTTTACGACCACAGATACGCAGTATTTT. The gene calls are TRBV2 and TRBJ2-3; D is uncertain. The CDR3 is 13 amino acids. The germline V and J ends were trimmed by 5 bases and 2 bases, with 8 bases remaining between them. CDR1 and CDR2 (germline): SNHLY, FYNNEI.

This clonotype showed up many times. This sequence joins TRBV6-5 and TRBJ1-2, with unresolved D. Germline values: CDR1 MNHEY, CDR2 SVGAGI. V shed 6 bases and J shed 1 base, with 9 bases lying between them. The CDR3 length is 13 residues. The CDR3 is CASSPPNNYGYTF. CDR3 DNA: TGTGCCAGCAGCCCACCTAATAACTATGGCTACACCTTC.

This clonotype occurred many times. The chain has TRBV12-3 or TRBV12-4 and TRBJ2-5; 7 bases map to TRBD2. The CDR3 consists of 21 residues. Germline trimming cut 0 bases from V and 1 base from J; bases unmatched to any gene: 20. In DNA form, the CDR3 reads TGTGCCAGCAGTTTAGCGCAGTTAGGGGCCCCAGCGGGAAGAACCCAAGAGACCCAGTACTTC. It translates to CASSLAQLGAPAGRTQETQYF.

The table lists this clonotype with many counts. The V gene is TRBV2, the J gene TRBJ2-1, with a possible D match to TRBD2 (7 bases). This CDR3 comprises 16 residues. Per the germline V gene, CDR1 is SNHLY and CDR2 is FYNNEI. Trimming removed 1 base at V and 5 bases at J, with 15 bases between. CDR3: CASSEEGGLNNNEQFF. The CDR3 DNA reads as TGTGCCAGCAGTGAAGAGGGGGGGCTTAACAACAATGAGCAGTTCTTC.

This clonotype has at least ten counts. This rearrangement joins TRBV7-6 to TRBJ2-4; TRBD2 agrees at 11 bases. Germline V gives CDR1 SGHVS, CDR2 FNYEAQ. V gave up 5 bases and J gave up 6 bases; unmatched junction bases: 12. The CDR3 covers 17 residues. Here the CDR3 DNA reads TGTGCCAGCAGCCAGAGGGCTAGCGGGAGGAGGGGAAACATTCAGTACTTC. Translating it yields CASSQRASGRRGNIQYF.

This clonotype was seen many times. The V gene is TRBV10-3, the J gene TRBJ2-1; TRBD2 agrees at 8 bases. J gave up 6 bases and V 3 bases, and 10 bases lay outside the gene matches. The V gene's germline CDR1 is ENHRY and CDR2 SYGVKD. CDR3 length: 16 residues. The CDR3 bases are TGTGCCATCAGTGATGCGGGAGGCTCACATCTCAATGAGCAGTTCTTC. It yields the protein CAISDAGGSHLNEQFF.

There are many counts of this clonotype. V gene TRBV10-1 combines with J gene TRBJ2-5; D gene unclear. V dropped 8 bases and J dropped 5 bases, with 15 bases sitting between them. Germline V lookup: CDR1 WNHNN, CDR2 SYGVQD (reference sequence). This CDR3 region has 13 residues. CDR3 amino acids: CASSRASEETQYF. The CDR3 DNA reads TGCGCCAGCTCTCGGGCGAGCGAGGAGACCCAGTACTTC.

There are many counts of this clonotype. This rearrangement joins TRBV3-1 to TRBJ2-7; D gene ambiguous. The length of the CDR3 is 12 residues. Germline lookup yields CDR1 LGHDT and CDR2 YNNKEL (reference sequence). V lost 3 bases and J lost 4, with 7 bases in between. CDR3 sequence: CASSQERYEQYF. In DNA form, the CDR3 reads TGTGCCAGCAGCCAGGAACGGTACGAGCAGTACTTC.

This clonotype was detected many times. The chain carries TRBV20-1 and TRBJ2-5; the D gene is possibly TRBD1 (6 bases). CDR1 is DFQATT, CDR2 SNEGSKA, per germline (reference sequence). This CDR3 has 15 amino acids. Trimming removed 3 bases at V and 2 bases at J, with 16 bases between. This CDR3 reads CSARSGHKVQETQYF. DNA of the CDR3: TGCAGTGCTAGGTCGGGACATAAGGTTCAAGAGACCCAGTACTTC.

This clonotype was detected many times. The chain couples TRBV7-8 to TRBJ1-2; D is uncertain. This CDR3 is 16 amino acids long. V lost 6 bases and J lost 0, with 17 bases in between. Germline CDR1 and CDR2: SGHVS and FQNEAQ. CDR3 in amino acids: CASSPGATNANYGYTF. The CDR3 nucleotides read TGTGCCAGCAGTCCCGGCGCCACCAATGCTAACTATGGCTACACCTTC.

In this sample, this clonotype turned up a few times. The chain uses TRBV28 and TRBJ2-6, with 9 bases fitting TRBD1. Unmatched junction bases numbered 4, after V lost 6 bases and J lost 4 bases. CDR1 and CDR2 (germline): MDHEN, SYDVKM. The CDR3 is 15 amino acids. Here the CDR3 reads CASRTGGVGANVLTF. The DNA of the CDR3 is TGTGCCAGCAGGACAGGGGGGGTCGGGGCCAACGTCCTGACTTTC.

The sample holds many counts of this clonotype. The rearrangement links TRBV12-3 or TRBV12-4 to TRBJ2-3; 7 positions match TRBD2. CDR3 length: 15 amino acids. V dropped 6 bases and J dropped 4; count of bases not matched to a gene: 10. The CDR3 coding sequence is TGTGCCAGCAGCCAGAAGCGGGGAGAGGCAGATACGCAGTATTTT. Translating it yields CASSQKRGEADTQYF.